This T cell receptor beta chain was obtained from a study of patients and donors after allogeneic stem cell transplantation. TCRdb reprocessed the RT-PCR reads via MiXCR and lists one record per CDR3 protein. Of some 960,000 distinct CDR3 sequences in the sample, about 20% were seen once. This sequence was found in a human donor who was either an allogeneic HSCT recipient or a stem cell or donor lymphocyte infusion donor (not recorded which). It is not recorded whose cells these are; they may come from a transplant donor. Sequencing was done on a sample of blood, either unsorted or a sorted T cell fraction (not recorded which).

The chain's CDR3 is CATSRIPFYGYTF. The CDR3 coding sequence is TGTGCCACCAGCAGGATCCCCTTCTATGGCTACACCTTC. V usage is TRBV15 and J usage is TRBJ1-2; D is unclear. This CDR3 comprises 13 residues. CDR1 LNHNV and CDR2 YYDKDF come from the germline V gene (reference sequence). Trimming stripped 3 bases from V and 4 bases from J, with 9 bases between.